Shown below are 29 T cell receptor beta chains from a single sample sequenced in a study of beta chain features in type 1 diabetes. Isolated RNA was reverse transcribed in full, so expressed TCRB transcripts were sequenced. Assay used: immunoSEQ multiplex PCR; TCRdb lists only in-frame clones, some missing. The repertoire has 500,000 to 850,000 clones, around 15% of them found once; the top ten carry 0.03% to 0.045%. Study results and limitations: Type 1 diabetes patients showed a moderate but significant shortening of TCRB CDR3s in all four CD4+ subsets.

Their antigen targets remain unknown. The source material was naive CD4+ T cells from blood. These TCRs come from a man between 18 and 35 years old with type 1 diabetes.

The CDR3 DNA reads TGCGCCAGCAGCCCCCCGGGAGACGAGCAGTACTTC. It specifies CASSPPGDEQYF. The V call is TRBV5-1, the J call TRBJ2-7, with D possibly TRBD2 on 6 matching bases. This CDR3 contains 12 residues. Germline-derived CDR1 and CDR2 are SGHRS and YFSETQ. V was trimmed by 4 bases and J by 5 bases, leaving 10 bases between them. Drawing the rest from reference TRBV5-1 and TRBJ2-7, the complete variable domain is KAGVTQTPRYLIKTRGQQVTLSCSPISGHRSVSWYQQTPGQGLQFLFEYFSETQRNKGNFPGRFSGRQFSNSRSEMNVSTLELGDSALYLCASSPPGDEQYFGPGTRLTVT.

This clone occurred once. The genes are TRBV2 and TRBJ1-4; unclear D gene. This CDR3 contains 11 residues. The germline CDR1 and CDR2 sequences are SNHLY and FYNNEI. V was pared by 6 bases and J by 14 bases, with 13 bases between. In DNA, the CDR3 is TGTGCCAGCAGGATAGTCAATGGGCTGTTTTTT. Its protein product is CASRIVNGLFF.

The chain carries TRBV30 and TRBJ1-4; D is uncertain. V was shortened by 0 bases and J by 8 bases, with 13 bases between the two germline ends. The CDR3 length is 14 residues. Germline V gene lookup returns CDR1 GTSNPN and CDR2 SVGIG (reference sequence). This CDR3 is CAWSVRTSREKLFF. The CDR3 bases are TGTGCCTGGAGTGTAAGGACCTCAAGGGAAAAACTGTTTTTT.

This clone came up a few times. The gene calls are TRBV5-1 and TRBJ2-5; 7 bases align to TRBD1. Germline CDR1 reads SGHRS; CDR2 reads YFSETQ. Trimming took 4 bases from V and 0 from J; bases not matched to a gene: 3. This CDR3 is 14 amino acids long. The CDR3 loop reads CASSPGQDQETQYF. Here the CDR3 DNA reads TGCGCCAGCAGCCCCGGACAGGACCAAGAGACCCAGTACTTC.

V usage is TRBV2 and J usage is TRBJ2-5; TRBD2 aligns across 13 bases. V gave up 5 bases and J gave up 4 bases; unmatched junction bases: 7. The germline gives CDR1 SNHLY, CDR2 FYNNEI. This CDR3 contains 16 residues. The CDR3 DNA reads TGTGCCAGCAGTCCTACTGGACTAGCGGGAGTAGAGACCCAGTACTTC. It encodes CASSPTGLAGVETQYF.

On this clone: Different DNA sequences within this sample yield the same CDR3. The genes are TRBV18 and TRBJ1-2; 8 nucleotides line up with TRBD1. The germline V gene has CDR1 KGHSH and CDR2 LQKENI. Trimming removed 3 bases from V and 4 bases from J; junction bases left unmatched: 1. This CDR3 region has 13 residues. The CDR3 sequence is CASSPDRAYGYTF. The CDR3 DNA reads TGTGCCAGCTCACCGGACAGGGCCTATGGCTACACCTTC.

The V and J genes are TRBV13 and TRBJ2-7; D remains unclear. The germline V and J ends were trimmed by 3 bases and 5 bases, with 8 bases remaining between them. The length of the CDR3 is 12 residues. Germline loops: CDR1 PRHDT, CDR2 FYEKMQ (reference sequence). CDR3 amino acids: CASSFRRDEQYF. The CDR3 nucleotides are TGTGCCAGCAGCTTTAGACGCGACGAGCAGTACTTC.

This clone has only a few counts. The chain joins TRBV6-6 to TRBJ1-4; TRBD1 matches at 7 bases. The J segment lost 6 bases and the V segment lost 8 bases, leaving 9 bases of the junction unmatched. Germline-derived CDR1 and CDR2 are MNHNY and SVGAGI (reference sequence). The CDR3 runs to 14 residues. This CDR3 is CASVAKGAYEKLFF. Here the CDR3 DNA reads TGTGCCAGCGTTGCTAAGGGGGCTTATGAAAAACTGTTTTTT.

The chain combines TRBV18 with TRBJ2-7; 10 bases line up with TRBD1. CDR3 length equals 14 residues. The ends lost 6 bases at V and 7 bases at J; junction bases unmatched: 9. In germline, CDR1 is KGHSH, CDR2 LQKENI. CDR3 protein: CASSPTGGEGEQYF. The CDR3 region has the DNA TGTGCCAGCTCCCCGACAGGGGGCGAGGGAGAGCAGTACTTC. Using reference TRBV18 and TRBJ2-7 for the parts outside the CDR3, the full variable domain is NAGVMQNPRHLVRRRGQEARLRCSPMKGHSHVYWYRQLPEEGLKFMVYLQKENIIDESGMPKERFSAEFPKEGPSILRIQQVVRGDSAAYFCASSPTGGEGEQYFGPGTRLTVT.

The CDR3 loop reads CASSSGPAVADTQYF. DNA of the CDR3: TGCGCCAGCAGCTCGGGGCCTGCAGTAGCAGATACGCAGTATTTT. V and J are TRBV5-1 and TRBJ2-3; D could derive from TRBD1 or TRBD2 (5 bases each). The length of the CDR3 is 15 residues. Germline assignment: CDR1 SGHRS and CDR2 YFSETQ. With 3 bases removed from V and 4 bases from J, the gap between germline ends came to 15 bases.

In this sample, this clone turned up a few times. The chain joins TRBV5-1 to TRBJ2-7, with 9 bases aligning to TRBD2. Trimming at V came to 0 bases and at J to 12 bases, leaving 10 bases not matched to a gene. Per germline, CDR1 SGHRS and CDR2 YFSETQ. The CDR3 spans 14 residues. The CDR3 spells CASSLDGTSPRRYF. For the CDR3, the DNA is TGCGCCAGCAGCTTGGATGGGACTAGCCCTCGCCGGTACTTC.

The chain combines TRBV20-1 with TRBJ2-7, with D possibly being TRBD1 (5 bases). The CDR3 loop spans 11 amino acids. Germline assignment: CDR1 DFQATT and CDR2 SNEGSKA (reference sequence). The V and J ends lost 4 bases and 3 bases respectively, with 7 bases between them. CDR3 in DNA: TGCAGTGCTATCAGGGACTACGAGCAGTACTTC. It specifies CSAIRDYEQYF.

The chain has TRBV10-3 and TRBJ1-2; 7 nucleotides align to TRBD1. Germline V gene data show CDR1 as ENHRY and CDR2 as SYGVKD. J gave up 1 base and V 11 bases, and 13 bases lay outside the gene matches. CDR3 size: 15 residues. The chain's CDR3 is CAVSGQLINNYGYTF. In DNA form, the CDR3 reads TGTGCCGTCTCGGGACAGCTAATTAATAACTATGGCTACACCTTC.

In this sample, this clone turned up a few times. The genes are TRBV7-9 and TRBJ2-7; no firm D call. V was shortened by 9 bases and J by 10 bases, with 19 bases between the two germline ends. The CDR3 spans 12 residues. Per the germline V gene, CDR1 is SEHNR and CDR2 is FQNEAQ (reference sequence). CDR3 sequence (DNA): TGTGCCAGTCATGGGCAGAAGATGTCACAGTACTTC. This sequence encodes CASHGQKMSQYF.

Concerning this clone: Other DNA variants within this sample encode the same CDR3. This rearrangement joins TRBV7-2 to TRBJ1-3; D gene unclear. The CDR3 is 14 residues long. The germline V gene encodes CDR1 SGHTA and CDR2 FQGNSA. Trimming took 2 bases from V and 4 from J, leaving 9 bases between them. CDR3 in DNA: TGTGCCAGCAGCTTAACCAGGCCAGGAAACACCATATATTTT. Its protein is CASSLTRPGNTIYF.

The chain uses TRBV6-6 and TRBJ2-7; D is possibly TRBD2 (5 bases). This CDR3 comprises 14 residues. V shed 7 bases and J shed 1 base, with 14 bases lying between them. The V gene's germline CDR1 is MNHNY and CDR2 SVGAGI (reference sequence). CDR3 sequence (DNA): TGTGCCAGCACCACCGGACTTCATTCCTACGAGCAGTACTTC. Protein: CASTTGLHSYEQYF.

The chain carries TRBV2 and TRBJ1-6, with a possible D match to TRBD1 (6 bases). This CDR3 has 15 residues. V was cut by 7 bases and J by 11 bases, with 21 bases left in between. Germline-derived CDR1 and CDR2 are SNHLY and FYNNEI. The CDR3 region is CASTPPDSLLPPLHF. CDR3 nucleotides: TGTGCCAGCACCCCTCCGGACAGCCTACTTCCACCCCTCCACTTT.

The chain couples TRBV28 to TRBJ2-3; 8 bases align to TRBD1. The junction had 13 bases not matched to a gene; V was cut back by 9 bases and J by 2 bases. The germline gives CDR1 MDHEN, CDR2 SYDVKM. There are 16 residues in the CDR3. DNA of the CDR3: TGTGCCAGTAGCCATGCCGGGACAGGCAACACAGATACGCAGTATTTT. Its translation is CASSHAGTGNTDTQYF.

This clone was counted between two and nine times. The chain uses TRBV28 and TRBJ2-1; 9 bases are a match to TRBD2. J gave up 4 bases and V 5 bases, and 6 bases lay outside the gene matches. From germline, CDR1 is MDHEN and CDR2 SYDVKM. This CDR3 has 15 amino acids. The CDR3 nucleotides are TGTGCCAGCAGTCTGGTAGCGGGGGATTACAATGAGCAGTTCTTC. This translates into CASSLVAGDYNEQFF. Full variable domain (remainder filled in from reference TRBV28 and TRBJ2-1): DVKVTQSSRYLVKRTGEKVFLECVQDMDHENMFWYRQDPGLGLRLIYFSYDVKMKEKGDIPEGYSVSREKKERFSLILESASTNQTSMYLCASSLVAGDYNEQFFGPGTRLTVL.

The chain employs TRBV4-1 and TRBJ2-7; the match to TRBD1 covers 7 bases. The CDR3 runs 15 residues. The V gene end was trimmed by 1 base and the J gene end by 6 bases; junction bases not matched to a gene: 9. Germline V gene lookup returns CDR1 MGHRA and CDR2 YSYEKL. CDR3 nucleotide sequence: TGCGCCAGCAGCCAAGCTCACTCGACAGGGCCCGAGCAGTACTTC. Translation gives CASSQAHSTGPEQYF.

This clone was detected only a few times. For the CDR3, the DNA is TGTGCCAGCAGGTGGACTAGCGTTAACACCGGGGAGCTGTTTTTT. The encoded protein is CASRWTSVNTGELFF. The rearrangement links TRBV6-1 to TRBJ2-2, with TRBD2 identical over 9 bases. Germline assignment: CDR1 MNHNS and CDR2 SASEGT. Trimming removed 6 bases from V and 2 bases from J; junction bases left unmatched: 4. This CDR3 is built from 15 residues.

The chain links TRBV6-1 to TRBJ2-1, with 9 bases that match TRBD1. V gave up 5 bases and J gave up 3 bases; unmatched junction bases: 5. The V gene's germline CDR1 is MNHNS and CDR2 SASEGT. The CDR3 consists of 15 residues. The CDR3 DNA follows: TGTGCCAGCAGTTGGGACAGGGCAAACTACAATGAGCAGTTCTTC. It codes for CASSWDRANYNEQFF.

The gene calls are TRBV5-4 and TRBJ1-4; 9 bases map to TRBD1. V dropped 0 bases and J dropped 5; count of bases not matched to a gene: 2. The CDR3 consists of 15 residues. Germline CDR1 and CDR2: SGHNT and YYREEE (reference sequence). Here the CDR3 reads CASSLVGQGNEKLFF. The CDR3 DNA follows: TGTGCCAGCAGCTTGGTGGGACAGGGAAATGAAAAACTGTTTTTT.

Here the CDR3 reads CASTGEPLGQRNEKLFF. CDR3 in DNA: TGTGCCAGTACAGGAGAGCCCTTGGGACAACGAAATGAAAAACTGTTTTTT. V usage is TRBV19 and J usage is TRBJ1-4; TRBD1 is a possible D gene (6 bases). With 7 bases removed from V and 5 bases from J, the gap between germline ends came to 23 bases. The germline CDR1 and CDR2 sequences are LNHDA and SQIVND (reference sequence). The CDR3 consists of 17 residues.

The chain employs TRBV7-9 and TRBJ1-2, with 9 bases fitting TRBD1. With 0 bases clipped from V and 8 bases from J, the junction kept 7 bases outside the gene matches. CDR1 is SEHNR and CDR2 is FQNEAQ in the germline V gene (reference sequence). The CDR3 totals 15 residues. CDR3 region: CASSLADRGLRGYTF. In DNA, the CDR3 is TGTGCCAGCAGCTTAGCGGACAGGGGCCTGAGGGGCTACACCTTC.

The rearrangement uses TRBV5-1 and TRBJ1-5; D call uncertain. The V end was cut by 0 bases, the J end by 2 bases, with 12 bases between. There are 16 residues in the CDR3. Per germline, CDR1 SGHRS and CDR2 YFSETQ. CDR3 residues: CASSLEGPLGNQPQHF. The CDR3, as DNA: TGCGCCAGCAGCTTGGAGGGCCCCCTCGGCAATCAGCCCCAGCATTTT.

Details on this clone: Germline is not matched at one junction end, which may reflect a read error. The CDR3 sequence: CASSEDRETGSF. The CDR3 nucleotides are TGTGCCAGCAGTGAAGATCGAGAGACAGGGTCTTTT. The chain recombines TRBV6-5 with TRBJ2-3; 7 positions match TRBD1. This CDR3 is 12 amino acids long. CDR1 is MNHEY, CDR2 SVGAGI, per germline.

The chain is built from TRBV10-3 and TRBJ1-4; D remains unclear. The CDR3 contains 11 residues. V was cut by 6 bases and J by 8 bases, with 7 bases left in between. In germline, CDR1 is ENHRY, CDR2 SYGVKD. Here the CDR3 reads CAISEGEKLFF. The CDR3 DNA follows: TGTGCCATCAGCGAAGGGGAAAAACTGTTTTTT.

This clone was found a few times. The chain has TRBV7-3 and TRBJ1-1; D is perhaps TRBD1 (5 bases). The CDR3 runs 14 residues. In germline, CDR1 is SGHTA, CDR2 FQGTGA. The V end lost 2 bases, the J end lost 4 bases, and 11 bases lay between the germline ends. The CDR3 loop reads CASSLVGAGTEAFF. The CDR3, as DNA: TGTGCCAGCAGCTTAGTTGGGGCGGGCACTGAAGCTTTCTTT. Full variable domain (outside the CDR3, taken from reference TRBV7-3 and TRBJ1-1): GAGVSQTPSNKVTEKGKYVELRCDPISGHTALYWYRQSLGQGPEFLIYFQGTGAADDSGLPNDRFFAVRPEGSVSTLKIQRTERGDSAVYLCASSLVGAGTEAFFGQGTRLTVV.